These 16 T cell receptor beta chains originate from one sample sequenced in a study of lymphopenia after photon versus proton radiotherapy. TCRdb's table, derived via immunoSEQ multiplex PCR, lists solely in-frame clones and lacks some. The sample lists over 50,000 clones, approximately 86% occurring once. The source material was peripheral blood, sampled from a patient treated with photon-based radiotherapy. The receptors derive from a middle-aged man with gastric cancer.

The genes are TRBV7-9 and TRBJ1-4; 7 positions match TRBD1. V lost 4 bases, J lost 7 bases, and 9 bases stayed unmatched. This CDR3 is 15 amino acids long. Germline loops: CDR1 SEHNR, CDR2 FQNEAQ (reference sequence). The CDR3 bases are TGTGCCAGCAGCTCTGGACAGGCGCAAGGTGAAAAACTGTTTTTT. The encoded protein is CASSSGQAQGEKLFF.

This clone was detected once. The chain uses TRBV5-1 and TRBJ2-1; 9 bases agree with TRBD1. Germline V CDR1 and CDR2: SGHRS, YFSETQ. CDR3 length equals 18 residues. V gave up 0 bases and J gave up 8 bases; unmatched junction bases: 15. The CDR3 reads CASSLGWDRVKPQHEQFF. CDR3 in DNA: TGCGCCAGCAGCTTGGGGTGGGACAGGGTCAAACCACAACATGAGCAGTTCTTC. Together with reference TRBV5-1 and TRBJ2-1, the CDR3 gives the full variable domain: KAGVTQTPRYLIKTRGQQVTLSCSPISGHRSVSWYQQTPGQGLQFLFEYFSETQRNKGNFPGRFSGRQFSNSRSEMNVSTLELGDSALYLCASSLGWDRVKPQHEQFFGPGTRLTVL.

The CDR3: CARSLGVPEQFF. The DNA for the CDR3 is TGTGCCAGAAGCTTGGGCGTTCCCGAGCAGTTCTTC. The chain couples TRBV5-3 to TRBJ2-1; the D is unclear. TRBV5-3 carries the ORF label, with uncertain function. There are 12 residues in the CDR3. V was pared by 0 bases and J by 10 bases, with 8 bases between.

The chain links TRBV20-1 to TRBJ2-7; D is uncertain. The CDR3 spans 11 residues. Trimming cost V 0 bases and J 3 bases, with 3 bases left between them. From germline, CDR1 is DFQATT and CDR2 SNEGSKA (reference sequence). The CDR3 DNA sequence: TGCAGTGCTAGAGACAGCTACGAGCAGTACTTC. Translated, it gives CSARDSYEQYF.

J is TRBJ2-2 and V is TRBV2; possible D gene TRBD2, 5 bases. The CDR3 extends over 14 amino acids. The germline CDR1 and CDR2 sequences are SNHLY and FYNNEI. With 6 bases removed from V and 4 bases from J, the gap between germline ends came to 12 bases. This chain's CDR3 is CASSSSRTTGELFF. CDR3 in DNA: TGTGCCAGCAGCTCTAGCAGAACCACCGGGGAGCTGTTTTTT.

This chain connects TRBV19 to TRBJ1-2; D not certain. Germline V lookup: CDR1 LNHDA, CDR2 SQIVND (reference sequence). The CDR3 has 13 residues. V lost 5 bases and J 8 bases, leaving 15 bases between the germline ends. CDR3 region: CASSRQANSGYTF. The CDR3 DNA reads TGTGCCAGTAGTCGGCAGGCCAACTCCGGCTACACCTTC.

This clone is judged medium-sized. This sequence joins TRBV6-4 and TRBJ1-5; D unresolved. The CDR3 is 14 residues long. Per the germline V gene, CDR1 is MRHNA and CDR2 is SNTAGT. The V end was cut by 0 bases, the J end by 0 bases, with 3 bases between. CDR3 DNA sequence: TGTGCCAGCAGTGACTCGTATAGCAATCAGCCCCAGCATTTT. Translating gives CASSDSYSNQPQHF.

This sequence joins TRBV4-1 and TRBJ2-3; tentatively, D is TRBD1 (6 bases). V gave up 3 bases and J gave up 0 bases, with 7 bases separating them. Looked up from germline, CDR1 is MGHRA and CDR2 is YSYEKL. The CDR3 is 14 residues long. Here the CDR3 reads CASSQGASTDTQYF. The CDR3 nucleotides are TGCGCCAGCAGCCAGGGGGCTAGCACAGATACGCAGTATTTT.

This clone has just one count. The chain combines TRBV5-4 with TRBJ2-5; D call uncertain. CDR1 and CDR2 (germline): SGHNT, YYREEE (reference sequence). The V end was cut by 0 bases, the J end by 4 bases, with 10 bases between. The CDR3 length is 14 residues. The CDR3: CASSLASVGETQYF. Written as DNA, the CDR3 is TGTGCCAGCAGCTTGGCTTCGGTTGGAGAGACCCAGTACTTC.

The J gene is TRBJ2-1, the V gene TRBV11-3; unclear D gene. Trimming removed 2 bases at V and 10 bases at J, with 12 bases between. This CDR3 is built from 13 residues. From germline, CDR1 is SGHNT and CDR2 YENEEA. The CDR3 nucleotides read TGTGCCAGCAGCTTAAGCAGGCAGCAGGAGCAGTTCTTC. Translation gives CASSLSRQQEQFF.

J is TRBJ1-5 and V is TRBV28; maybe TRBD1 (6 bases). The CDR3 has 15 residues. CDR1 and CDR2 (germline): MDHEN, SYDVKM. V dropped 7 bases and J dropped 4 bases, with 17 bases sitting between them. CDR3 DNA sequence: TGTGCCAGCACTTCTGACAGGCCAAGGAATCAGCCCCAGCATTTT. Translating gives CASTSDRPRNQPQHF.

The CDR3 region is CAISDFGTGNTEAFF. DNA for the CDR3: TGTGCCATCAGTGATTTCGGGACAGGGAACACTGAAGCTTTCTTT. V and J are TRBV10-3 and TRBJ1-1, with TRBD1 matching over 8 bases. Germline V gene sequence: CDR1 ENHRY, CDR2 SYGVKD. J gave up 1 base and V 3 bases, and 4 bases lay outside the gene matches. The CDR3 loop spans 15 amino acids.

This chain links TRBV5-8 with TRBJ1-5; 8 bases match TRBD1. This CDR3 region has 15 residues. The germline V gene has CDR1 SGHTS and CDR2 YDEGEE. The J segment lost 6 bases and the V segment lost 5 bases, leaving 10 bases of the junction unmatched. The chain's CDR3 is CASRGRAGGRQPQHF. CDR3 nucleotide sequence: TGTGCCAGCAGGGGCCGGGCAGGGGGCCGTCAGCCCCAGCATTTT. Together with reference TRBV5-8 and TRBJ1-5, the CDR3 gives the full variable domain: EAGVTQSPTHLIKTRGQQATLRCSPISGHTSVYWYQQALGLGLQFLLWYDEGEERNRGNFPPRFSGRQFPNYSSELNVNALELEDSALYLCASRGRAGGRQPQHFGDGTRLSIL.

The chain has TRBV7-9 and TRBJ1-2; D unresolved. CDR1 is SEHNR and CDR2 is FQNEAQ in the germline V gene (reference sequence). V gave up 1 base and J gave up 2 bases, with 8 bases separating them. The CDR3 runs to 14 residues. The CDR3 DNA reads TGTGCCAGCAGCTTAGAAGCCGTAAACTATGGCTACACCTTC. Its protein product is CASSLEAVNYGYTF.

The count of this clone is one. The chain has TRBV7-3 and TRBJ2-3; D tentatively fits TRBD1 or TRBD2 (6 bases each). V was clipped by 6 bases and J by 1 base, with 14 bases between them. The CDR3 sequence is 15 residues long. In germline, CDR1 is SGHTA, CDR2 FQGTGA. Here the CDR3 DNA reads TGTGCCAGCAGTTCCCCAGGGGAGGGCACAGATACGCAGTATTTT. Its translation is CASSSPGEGTDTQYF.

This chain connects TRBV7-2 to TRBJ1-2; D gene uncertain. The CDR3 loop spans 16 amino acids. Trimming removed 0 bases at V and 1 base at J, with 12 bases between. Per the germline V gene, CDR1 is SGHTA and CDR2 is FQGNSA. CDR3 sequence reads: CASSLALGEGNYGYTF. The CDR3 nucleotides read TGTGCCAGCAGCTTAGCCCTCGGGGAGGGTAACTATGGCTACACCTTC.